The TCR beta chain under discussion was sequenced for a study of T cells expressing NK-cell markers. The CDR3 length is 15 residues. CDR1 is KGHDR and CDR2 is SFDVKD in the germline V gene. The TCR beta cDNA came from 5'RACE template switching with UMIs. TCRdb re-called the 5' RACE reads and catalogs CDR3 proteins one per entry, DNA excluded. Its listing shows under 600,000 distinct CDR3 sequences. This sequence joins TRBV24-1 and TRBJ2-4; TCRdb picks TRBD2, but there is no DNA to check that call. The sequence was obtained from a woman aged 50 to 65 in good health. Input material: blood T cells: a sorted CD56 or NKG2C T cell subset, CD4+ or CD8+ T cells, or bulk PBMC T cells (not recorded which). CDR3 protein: CATSDSGRAKNIQYF.